These 26 T cell receptor beta chains share one sample of origin, sequenced in a study of blood T cell repertoires in COVID-19. The table came from immunoSEQ multiplex PCR; TCRdb's copy has only in-frame clones and leaves some out. The sample includes roughly 220,000 clones, 85% to 90% of them seen just once. The sequenced sample was PBMCs or T cells enriched from blood (not recorded which). These receptors all stem from a woman between 45 and 60 years old with acute COVID-19.

Of note for this clone: This sample includes further DNA sequences coding for the same CDR3. The chain links TRBV28 to TRBJ1-1; no clear D. CDR1 and CDR2 (germline): MDHEN, SYDVKM. Trimming pared 1 base from V and 0 bases from J, leaving 9 bases between. This CDR3 region has 15 residues. The CDR3 sequence: CASSLFGRMNTEAFF. CDR3 DNA sequence: TGTGCCAGCAGTTTATTTGGCAGAATGAACACTGAAGCTTTCTTT.

V usage is TRBV19 and J usage is TRBJ1-5; 8 positions match TRBD1. After removal of 9 bases from V and 4 bases from J, the junction contained 2 bases not matched to a gene. The CDR3 is 12 residues long. The germline CDR1 and CDR2 sequences are LNHDA and SQIVND (reference sequence). The CDR3 is CASRQGNQPQHF. For the CDR3, the DNA is TGTGCCAGCAGACAGGGGAATCAGCCCCAGCATTTT.

V is TRBV19 and J is TRBJ2-3; 14 bases are a match to TRBD2. This CDR3 contains 20 residues. Germline assignment: CDR1 LNHDA and CDR2 SQIVND (reference sequence). V shed 5 bases, J shed 1 base, and the junction held 14 bases outside the gene matches. The CDR3 region is CASSPRLAGGPIGRTDTQYF. CDR3 in DNA: TGTGCCAGTAGTCCTCGACTAGCGGGAGGGCCAATTGGGCGCACAGATACGCAGTATTTT.

This clone has only one observation. The chain recombines TRBV5-1 with TRBJ1-4, with TRBD1 matching 10 bases. Germline V gene lookup returns CDR1 SGHRS and CDR2 YFSETQ. The CDR3 has 15 residues. Unmatched junction bases numbered 10, after V lost 7 bases and J lost 7 bases. Here the CDR3 DNA reads TGCGCCAGCCGGGACAGGGGCTTGGGGACTGAAAAACTGTTTTTT. Amino acid sequence: CASRDRGLGTEKLFF.

V gene TRBV7-8 combines with J gene TRBJ2-7; TRBD2 agrees at 8 bases. Germline-derived CDR1 and CDR2 are SGHVS and FQNEAQ. The CDR3 length is 13 residues. J lost 3 bases, V lost 3 bases, and 1 base had no gene match. The CDR3 bases are TGTGCCAGCAGCTTTAGCGGGGACTACGAGCAGTACTTC. Protein sequence: CASSFSGDYEQYF. The complete variable domain, with remaining parts taken from reference TRBV7-8 and TRBJ2-7, reads GAGVSQSPRYKVAKRGQDVALRCDPISGHVSLFWYQQALGQGPEFLTYFQNEAQLDKSGLPSDRFFAERPEGSVSTLKIQRTQQEDSAVYLCASSFSGDYEQYFGPGTRLTVT.

V gene TRBV18 combines with J gene TRBJ2-7, with 9 positions matching TRBD2. The CDR3 contains 16 residues. CDR1 is KGHSH, CDR2 LQKENI, per germline. V gave up 0 bases and J gave up 3 bases; unmatched junction bases: 6. CDR3 region: CASSPPGIAGVYEQYF. The CDR3 DNA reads TGTGCCAGCTCACCACCGGGGATAGCGGGGGTCTACGAGCAGTACTTC.

The chain links TRBV28 to TRBJ2-7; D remains ambiguous. With 2 bases removed from V and 1 base from J, the gap between germline ends came to 12 bases. CDR3 length equals 15 residues. CDR1 and CDR2 (germline): MDHEN, SYDVKM. This CDR3 is CASSLRGITSYEQYF. The CDR3, as DNA: TGTGCCAGCAGTTTACGCGGAATCACATCCTACGAGCAGTACTTC.

This chain uses TRBV7-2 with TRBJ2-7; 9 positions agree with TRBD1. Germline V gene data show CDR1 as SGHTA and CDR2 as FQGNSA. This CDR3 contains 16 residues. The V gene end was trimmed by 5 bases and the J gene end by 1 base; junction bases not matched to a gene: 9. The DNA for the CDR3 is TGTGCCAGCAGCCCATCACCCGGGACAGGGTCCTACGAGCAGTACTTC. This sequence encodes CASSPSPGTGSYEQYF.

This sequence joins TRBV19 and TRBJ2-1; TRBD2 matches 11 bases. The CDR3 contains 17 residues. J lost 3 bases, V lost 9 bases, and 13 bases had no gene match. Germline assignment: CDR1 LNHDA and CDR2 SQIVND (reference sequence). In nucleotides, the CDR3 is TGTGCCAGCCACCCGGGGACTAGCGGTAAACACTACAATGAGCAGTTCTTC. It codes for CASHPGTSGKHYNEQFF.

V is TRBV27 and J is TRBJ2-1; 8 nucleotides line up with TRBD1. The V gene end was trimmed by 5 bases and the J gene end by 5 bases; junction bases not matched to a gene: 8. There are 15 residues in the CDR3. CDR1 is MNHEY and CDR2 is SMNVEV in the germline V gene (reference sequence). The CDR3 reads CASSGVGTGDNEQFF. CDR3 DNA sequence: TGTGCCAGCAGTGGGGTGGGGACAGGTGACAATGAGCAGTTCTTC.

This clone is a singleton in its sample. CDR3 coding DNA: TGTGCCAGCAGCTTTGGGGGGTCAGGACTTTACGAGCAGTACTTC. Its protein is CASSFGGSGLYEQYF. The chain links TRBV5-5 to TRBJ2-7, with D possibly TRBD2 on 6 matching bases. From germline, CDR1 is SGHKS and CDR2 YYEKEE (reference sequence). V shed 2 bases and J shed 4 bases, with 16 bases lying between them. This CDR3 region has 15 residues.

This chain uses TRBV12-3 or TRBV12-4 with TRBJ2-7; possible D gene TRBD1, 5 bases. V lost 9 bases and J 0 bases, leaving 12 bases between the germline ends. The CDR3 extends over 13 amino acids. Here the CDR3 DNA reads TGTGCCAGTAGCCGCAGGGCCTCCTACGAGCAGTACTTC. The encoded protein is CASSRRASYEQYF.

The rearrangement uses TRBV19 and TRBJ1-5; D call uncertain. Trimming pared 6 bases from V and 3 bases from J, leaving 9 bases between. This CDR3 spans 13 amino acids. The V gene's germline CDR1 is LNHDA and CDR2 SQIVND (reference sequence). The CDR3 DNA reads as TGTGCCAGTAGCGGGGTGAACAATCAGCCCCAGCATTTT. Translated, it gives CASSGVNNQPQHF.

The chain couples TRBV18 to TRBJ2-5; TRBD2 agrees at 12 bases. In germline, CDR1 is KGHSH, CDR2 LQKENI. This CDR3 has 16 residues. The trim removed 3 bases at V and 1 base at J, leaving 3 bases unmatched. The CDR3 nucleotides read TGTGCCAGCTCACCCAGGACTAGCGGGACCCAAGAGACCCAGTACTTC. Its protein product is CASSPRTSGTQETQYF.

This chain joins TRBV19 and TRBJ2-3, with TRBD2 matching over 9 bases. Germline lookup yields CDR1 LNHDA and CDR2 SQIVND (reference sequence). The length of the CDR3 is 16 residues. The J segment lost 5 bases and the V segment lost 0 bases, leaving 6 bases of the junction unmatched. CDR3 sequence: CASSIDHSGSEDTQYF. The CDR3 DNA reads as TGTGCCAGTAGTATAGATCATAGCGGGAGCGAAGATACGCAGTATTTT.

This sequence joins TRBV19 and TRBJ1-2; 8 bases line up with TRBD1. The CDR3 has 13 residues. The germline CDR1 and CDR2 sequences are LNHDA and SQIVND (reference sequence). J lost 2 bases, V lost 8 bases, and 4 bases had no gene match. The CDR3 DNA reads TGTGCCAGTCTGGGGACAGGCAACTATGGCTACACCTTC. Amino acid sequence: CASLGTGNYGYTF.

CDR3: CASSIAGQPNYGYTF. The CDR3 DNA sequence: TGTGCCAGTAGTATAGCGGGACAGCCTAACTATGGCTACACCTTC. This sequence joins TRBV19 and TRBJ1-2; TRBD1 matches 7 bases. The CDR3 consists of 15 residues. The ends lost 1 base at V and 0 bases at J; junction bases unmatched: 2. The germline V gene has CDR1 LNHDA and CDR2 SQIVND (reference sequence).

V is TRBV29-1 and J is TRBJ2-1; a weak D match, TRBD2 (5 bases). CDR3 length equals 15 residues. Trimming took 3 bases from V and 4 from J, leaving 16 bases between them. CDR1 is SQVTM and CDR2 is ANQGSEA in the germline V gene. This CDR3 is CSVEEASHFYNEQFF. The CDR3 nucleotides are TGCAGCGTTGAGGAGGCTTCGCACTTTTACAATGAGCAGTTCTTC.

This rearrangement joins TRBV2 to TRBJ1-4; possibly TRBD1 for D (5 bases). Germline CDR1 SNHLY, CDR2 FYNNEI. Between the trimmed V and J ends, which lost 4 bases and 2 bases, there was a span of 11 bases. The CDR3 runs to 15 residues. The CDR3 reads CASSVEGKTNEKLFF. CDR3 coding DNA: TGTGCCAGCAGTGTGGAGGGGAAGACTAATGAAAAACTGTTTTTT.

This clone was observed a few times. V is TRBV7-9 and J is TRBJ2-7; 7 nucleotides line up with TRBD1. The V gene's germline CDR1 is SEHNR and CDR2 FQNEAQ (reference sequence). CDR3 length: 14 residues. The V and J ends lost 5 bases and 3 bases, in that order; junction bases with no gene match: 7. The CDR3 here is CASSDRVSYYEQYF. The CDR3 nucleotides are TGTGCCAGCAGCGACAGGGTTTCCTACTACGAGCAGTACTTC.

CDR3 nucleotides: TGTGCCAGCAGCTTAGACCCAGGGGACTACAATGAGCAGTTCTTC. Encoded protein: CASSLDPGDYNEQFF. The chain uses TRBV11-1 and TRBJ2-1, with TRBD1 as a possible D gene (6 bases). V shed 1 base and J shed 3 bases, with 10 bases lying between them. Germline assignment: CDR1 SGHAT and CDR2 FQDESV (reference sequence). CDR3 length: 15 amino acids.

The chain has TRBV7-9 and TRBJ1-1; the D is unclear. The CDR3 spans 14 residues. Germline loops: CDR1 SEHNR, CDR2 FQNEAQ (reference sequence). V shed 1 base and J shed 3 bases, with 9 bases lying between them. CDR3 nucleotides: TGTGCCAGCAGCTTAGTCAGTCTGGACACTGAAGCTTTCTTT. It codes for CASSLVSLDTEAFF.

The chain carries TRBV4-3 and TRBJ1-5, with TRBD1 as a possible D gene (6 bases). The length of the CDR3 is 15 residues. V was cut by 1 base and J by 4 bases, with 11 bases left in between. The germline V gene has CDR1 LGHNA and CDR2 YSLEER. The CDR3, as DNA: TGCGCCAGCAGCCAAGTACTTAGGGGGAATCAGCCCCAGCATTTT. It translates to CASSQVLRGNQPQHF.

This clone was detected only a few times. This sequence joins TRBV11-3 and TRBJ2-3, with a tentative D call TRBD1 (5 bases). V lost 5 bases and J 1 base, leaving 13 bases between the germline ends. The CDR3 sequence is 15 residues long. Germline V gene lookup returns CDR1 SGHNT and CDR2 YENEEA. Written as DNA, the CDR3 is TGTGCCAGCAGCCCCCAGGGAATTGGCACAGATACGCAGTATTTT. Translating gives CASSPQGIGTDTQYF.

The gene calls are TRBV5-5 and TRBJ2-7; weak D call: TRBD2 (5 bases). Germline values: CDR1 SGHKS, CDR2 YYEKEE (reference sequence). The CDR3 length is 13 residues. V gave up 0 bases and J gave up 5 bases, with 9 bases separating them. CDR3 nucleotides: TGTGCCAGCAGCTTGGCAGGAGCGGACGAGCAGTACTTC. It codes for CASSLAGADEQYF.

The J gene is TRBJ2-5, the V gene TRBV15; D may be TRBD2 (6 bases). The CDR3 totals 15 residues. Germline CDR1 reads LNHNV; CDR2 reads YYDKDF (reference sequence). Trimming took off 0 bases at V and 4 bases at J, with 12 bases between the two ends. This chain's CDR3 is CATSRDYTSRETQYF. CDR3 nucleotide sequence: TGTGCCACCAGCAGAGATTACACTAGCAGAGAGACCCAGTACTTC.